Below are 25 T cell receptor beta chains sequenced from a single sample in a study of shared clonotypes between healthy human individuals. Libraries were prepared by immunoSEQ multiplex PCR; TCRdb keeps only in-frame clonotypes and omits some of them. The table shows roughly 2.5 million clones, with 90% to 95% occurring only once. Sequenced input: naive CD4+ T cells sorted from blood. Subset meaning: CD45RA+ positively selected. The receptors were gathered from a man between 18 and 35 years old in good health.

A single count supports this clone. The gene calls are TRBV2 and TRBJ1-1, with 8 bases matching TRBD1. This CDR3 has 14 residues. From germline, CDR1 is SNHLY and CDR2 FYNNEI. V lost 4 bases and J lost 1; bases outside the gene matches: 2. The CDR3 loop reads CASSGTGTNTEAFF. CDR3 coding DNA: TGTGCCAGCAGTGGGACAGGGACGAACACTGAAGCTTTCTTT.

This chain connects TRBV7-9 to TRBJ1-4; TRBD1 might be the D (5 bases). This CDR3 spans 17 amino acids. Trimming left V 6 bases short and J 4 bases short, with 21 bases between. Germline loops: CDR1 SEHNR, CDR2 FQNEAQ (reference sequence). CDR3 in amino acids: CASRPPGTLGRNEKLFF. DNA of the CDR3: TGTGCCAGCAGGCCGCCCGGGACTCTTGGTCGTAATGAAAAACTGTTTTTT.

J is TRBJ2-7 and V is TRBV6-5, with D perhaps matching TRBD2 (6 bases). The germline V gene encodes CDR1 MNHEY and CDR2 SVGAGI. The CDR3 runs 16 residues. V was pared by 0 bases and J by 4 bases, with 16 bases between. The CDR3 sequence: CASSYSGTPPKYEQYF. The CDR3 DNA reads TGTGCCAGCAGTTACTCGGGGACTCCTCCTAAATACGAGCAGTACTTC.

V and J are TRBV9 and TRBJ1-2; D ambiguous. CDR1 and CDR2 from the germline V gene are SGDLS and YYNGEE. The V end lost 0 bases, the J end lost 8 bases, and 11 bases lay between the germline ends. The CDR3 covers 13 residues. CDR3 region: CASSVGGLLGYTF. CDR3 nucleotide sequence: TGTGCCAGCAGCGTAGGGGGTTTGTTGGGCTACACCTTC.

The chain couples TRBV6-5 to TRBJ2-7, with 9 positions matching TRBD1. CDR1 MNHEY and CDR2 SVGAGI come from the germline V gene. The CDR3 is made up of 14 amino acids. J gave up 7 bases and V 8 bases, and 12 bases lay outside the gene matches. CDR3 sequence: CASGAGTGKREQYF. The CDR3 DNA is TGTGCCAGCGGCGCCGGGACAGGGAAACGGGAGCAGTACTTC.

CDR3 coding DNA: TGTGCCAGCAGCTGGCAGAACACTGAAGCTTTCTTT. As protein: CASSWQNTEAFF. The chain links TRBV7-9 to TRBJ1-1; the D is unclear. The CDR3 is made up of 12 amino acids. Looked up from germline, CDR1 is SEHNR and CDR2 is FQNEAQ (reference sequence). Trimming pared 4 bases from V and 1 base from J, leaving 4 bases between.

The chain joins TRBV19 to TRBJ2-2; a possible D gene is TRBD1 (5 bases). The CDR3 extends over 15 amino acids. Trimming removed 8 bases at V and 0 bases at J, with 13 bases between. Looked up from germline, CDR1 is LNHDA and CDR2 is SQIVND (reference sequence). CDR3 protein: CASGSQGTNTGELFF. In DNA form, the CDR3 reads TGTGCCAGTGGCTCCCAGGGTACGAACACCGGGGAGCTGTTTTTT.

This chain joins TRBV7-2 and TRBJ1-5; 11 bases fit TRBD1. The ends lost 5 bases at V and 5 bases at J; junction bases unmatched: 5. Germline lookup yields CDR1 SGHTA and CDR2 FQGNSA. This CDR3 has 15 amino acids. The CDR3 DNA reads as TGTGCCAGCAGCCCGGGACAGGGGGGGGATCAGCCCCAGCATTTT. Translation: CASSPGQGGDQPQHF.

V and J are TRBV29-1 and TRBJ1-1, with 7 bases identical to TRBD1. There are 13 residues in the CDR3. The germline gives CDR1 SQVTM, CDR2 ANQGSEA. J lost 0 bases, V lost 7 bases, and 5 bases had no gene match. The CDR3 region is CSARGLLNTEAFF. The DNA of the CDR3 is TGCAGCGCAAGGGGGCTATTGAACACTGAAGCTTTCTTT.

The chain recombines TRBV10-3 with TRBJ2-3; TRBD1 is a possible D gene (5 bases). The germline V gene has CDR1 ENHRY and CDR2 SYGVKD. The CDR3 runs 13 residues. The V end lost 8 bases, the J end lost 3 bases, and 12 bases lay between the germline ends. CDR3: CAIGAGATDTQYF. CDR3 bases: TGTGCCATCGGGGCCGGCGCGACAGATACGCAGTATTTT.

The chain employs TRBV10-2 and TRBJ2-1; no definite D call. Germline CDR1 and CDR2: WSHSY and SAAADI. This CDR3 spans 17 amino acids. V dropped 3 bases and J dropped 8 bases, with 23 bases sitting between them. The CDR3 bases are TGCGCCAGCAGTGATATTAGTCTGGTTAGTGGCTCGGATGAGCAGTTCTTC. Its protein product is CASSDISLVSGSDEQFF.

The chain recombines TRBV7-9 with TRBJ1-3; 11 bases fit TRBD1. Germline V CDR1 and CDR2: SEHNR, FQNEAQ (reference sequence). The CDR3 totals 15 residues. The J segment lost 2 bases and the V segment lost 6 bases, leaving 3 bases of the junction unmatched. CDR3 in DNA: TGTGCCAGCAGGGACAGGGGGCCTACTGGAAACACCATATATTTT. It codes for CASRDRGPTGNTIYF.

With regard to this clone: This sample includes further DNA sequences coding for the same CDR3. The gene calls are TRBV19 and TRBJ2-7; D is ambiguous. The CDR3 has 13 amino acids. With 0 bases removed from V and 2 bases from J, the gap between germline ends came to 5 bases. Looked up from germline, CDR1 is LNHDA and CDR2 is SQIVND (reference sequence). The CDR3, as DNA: TGTGCCAGTAGTATAGACAGGACCTACGAGCAGTACTTC. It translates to CASSIDRTYEQYF.

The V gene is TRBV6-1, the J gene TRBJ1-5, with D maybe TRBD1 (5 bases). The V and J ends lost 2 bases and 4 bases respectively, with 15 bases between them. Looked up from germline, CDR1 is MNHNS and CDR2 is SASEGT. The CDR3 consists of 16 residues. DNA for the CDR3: TGTGCCAGCAGTGAATCTCCGAGGGGTCGGAATCAGCCCCAGCATTTT. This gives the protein CASSESPRGRNQPQHF.

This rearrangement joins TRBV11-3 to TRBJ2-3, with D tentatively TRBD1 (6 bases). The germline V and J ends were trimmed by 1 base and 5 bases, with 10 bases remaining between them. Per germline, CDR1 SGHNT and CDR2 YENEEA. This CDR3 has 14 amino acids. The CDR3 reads CASSLGSGEDTQYF. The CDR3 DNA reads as TGTGCCAGCAGCTTAGGTTCAGGGGAAGATACGCAGTATTTT.

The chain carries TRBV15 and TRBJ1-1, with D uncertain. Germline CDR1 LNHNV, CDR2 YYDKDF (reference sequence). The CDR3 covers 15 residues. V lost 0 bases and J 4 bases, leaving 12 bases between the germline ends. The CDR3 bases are TGTGCCACCAGCAGAGATCAGAGGTCGACCACTGAAGCTTTCTTT. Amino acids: CATSRDQRSTTEAFF.

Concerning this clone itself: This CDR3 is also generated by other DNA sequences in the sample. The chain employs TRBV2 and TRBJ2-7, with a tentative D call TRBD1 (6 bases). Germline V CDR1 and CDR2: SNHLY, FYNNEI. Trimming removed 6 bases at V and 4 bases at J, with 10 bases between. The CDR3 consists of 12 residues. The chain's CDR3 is CASRTGPYEQYF. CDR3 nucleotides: TGTGCCAGCAGAACAGGGCCGTACGAGCAGTACTTC.

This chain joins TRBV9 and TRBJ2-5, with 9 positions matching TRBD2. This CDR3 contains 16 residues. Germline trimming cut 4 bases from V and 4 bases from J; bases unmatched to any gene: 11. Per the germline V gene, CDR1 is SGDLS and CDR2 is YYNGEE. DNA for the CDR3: TGTGCCAGCAGCCCTCCCGGCAGCGGGGGGATAGAGACCCAGTACTTC. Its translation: CASSPPGSGGIETQYF.

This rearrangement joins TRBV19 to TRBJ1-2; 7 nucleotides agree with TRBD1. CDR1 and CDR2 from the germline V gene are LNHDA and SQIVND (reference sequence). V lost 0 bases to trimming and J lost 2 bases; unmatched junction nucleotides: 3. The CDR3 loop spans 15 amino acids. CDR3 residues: CASSIDTGQNYGYTF. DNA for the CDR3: TGTGCCAGTAGTATAGATACGGGACAGAACTATGGCTACACCTTC.

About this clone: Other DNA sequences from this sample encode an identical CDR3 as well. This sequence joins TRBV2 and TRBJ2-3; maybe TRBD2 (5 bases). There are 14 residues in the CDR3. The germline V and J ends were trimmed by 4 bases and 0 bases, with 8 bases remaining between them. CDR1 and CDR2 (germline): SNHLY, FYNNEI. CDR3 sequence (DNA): TGTGCCAGCAGTGTTGGAGGTAGCACAGATACGCAGTATTTT. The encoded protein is CASSVGGSTDTQYF.

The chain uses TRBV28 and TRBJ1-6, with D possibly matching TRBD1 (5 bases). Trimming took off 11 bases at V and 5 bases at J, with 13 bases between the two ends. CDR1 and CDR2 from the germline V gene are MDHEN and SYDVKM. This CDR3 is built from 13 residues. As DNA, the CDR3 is TGTGCCGTATGGGGGGTCAATAATTCACCCCTCCACTTT. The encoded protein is CAVWGVNNSPLHF. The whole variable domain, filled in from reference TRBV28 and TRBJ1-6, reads DVKVTQSSRYLVKRTGEKVFLECVQDMDHENMFWYRQDPGLGLRLIYFSYDVKMKEKGDIPEGYSVSREKKERFSLILESASTNQTSMYLCAVWGVNNSPLHFGNGTRLTVT.

The CDR3 DNA is TGTGCCAGCAGTTTCCCGCCTTACGAGCAGTACTTC. Translated: CASSFPPYEQYF. This chain connects TRBV28 to TRBJ2-7; D uncertain. Trimming took off 3 bases at V and 4 bases at J, with 7 bases between the two ends. There are 12 residues in the CDR3. CDR1 is MDHEN and CDR2 is SYDVKM in the germline V gene.

This chain's CDR3 is CASSGGGRTSTDTQYF. The CDR3 bases are TGTGCCAGCAGTGGGGGGGGACGGACCAGCACAGATACGCAGTATTTT. The chain employs TRBV6-1 and TRBJ2-3, with TRBD2 matching over 7 bases. Germline V lookup: CDR1 MNHNS, CDR2 SASEGT. Losses at the gene ends were 4 bases for V and 0 bases for J; bases not matched to a gene: 7. This CDR3 region has 16 residues.

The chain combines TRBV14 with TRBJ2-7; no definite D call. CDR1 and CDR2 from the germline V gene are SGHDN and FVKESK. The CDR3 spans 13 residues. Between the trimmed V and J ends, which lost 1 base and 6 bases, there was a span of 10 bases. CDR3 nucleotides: TGTGCCAGCAGCCAAGTCCCCGTAGGCGAGCAGTACTTC. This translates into CASSQVPVGEQYF.

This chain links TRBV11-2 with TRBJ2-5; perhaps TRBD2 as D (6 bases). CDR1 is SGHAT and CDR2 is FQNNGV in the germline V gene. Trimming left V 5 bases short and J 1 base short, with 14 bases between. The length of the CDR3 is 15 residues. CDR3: CASSPVGGTQETQYF. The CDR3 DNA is TGTGCCAGCAGCCCGGTAGGAGGGACCCAAGAGACCCAGTACTTC.